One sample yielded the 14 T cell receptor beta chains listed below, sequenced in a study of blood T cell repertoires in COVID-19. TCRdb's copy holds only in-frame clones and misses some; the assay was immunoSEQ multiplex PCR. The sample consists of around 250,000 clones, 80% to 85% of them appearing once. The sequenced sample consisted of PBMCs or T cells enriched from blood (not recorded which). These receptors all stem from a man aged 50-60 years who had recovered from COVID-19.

CDR3 sequence: CASSLTWTGRSNQPQHF. For the CDR3, the DNA is TGTGCCAGCAGCTTAACTTGGACAGGGCGAAGTAATCAGCCCCAGCATTTT. The chain combines TRBV7-8 with TRBJ1-5; 8 nucleotides match TRBD1. Trimming cost V 2 bases and J 4 bases; bases outside gene matches: 10. This CDR3 is built from 17 residues. Per the germline V gene, CDR1 is SGHVS and CDR2 is FQNEAQ.

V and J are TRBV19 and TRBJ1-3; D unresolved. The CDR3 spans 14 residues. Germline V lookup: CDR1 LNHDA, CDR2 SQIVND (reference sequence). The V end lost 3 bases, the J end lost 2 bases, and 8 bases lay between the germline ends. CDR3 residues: CASSIQLTGNTIYF. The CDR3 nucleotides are TGTGCCAGTAGTATTCAGTTGACTGGAAACACCATATATTTT.

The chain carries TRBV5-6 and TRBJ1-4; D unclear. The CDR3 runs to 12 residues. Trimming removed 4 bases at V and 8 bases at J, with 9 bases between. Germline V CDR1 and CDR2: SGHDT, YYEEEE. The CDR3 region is CASSLRSEKLFF. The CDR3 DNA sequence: TGTGCCAGCAGCCTTCGTAGCGAAAAACTGTTTTTT.

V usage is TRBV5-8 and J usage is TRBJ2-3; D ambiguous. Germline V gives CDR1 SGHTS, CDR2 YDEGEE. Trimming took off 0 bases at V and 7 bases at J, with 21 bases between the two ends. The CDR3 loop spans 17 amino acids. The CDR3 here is CASSLGVTEPRANTQYF. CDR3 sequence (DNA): TGTGCCAGCAGCTTGGGCGTCACAGAGCCACGAGCAAATACGCAGTATTTT.

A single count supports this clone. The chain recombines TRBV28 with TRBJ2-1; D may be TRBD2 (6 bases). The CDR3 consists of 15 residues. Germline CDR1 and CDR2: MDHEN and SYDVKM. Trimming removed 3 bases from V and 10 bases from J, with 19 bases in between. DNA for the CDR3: TGTGCCAGCAGTTTGCCGGGAGTGGGAAGGATCGAGCAGTTCTTC. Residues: CASSLPGVGRIEQFF.

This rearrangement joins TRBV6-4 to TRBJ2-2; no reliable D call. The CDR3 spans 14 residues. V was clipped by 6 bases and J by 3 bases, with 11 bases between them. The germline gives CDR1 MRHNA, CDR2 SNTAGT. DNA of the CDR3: TGTGCCAGCAGCACTGAGAGGTACACCGGGGAGCTGTTTTTT. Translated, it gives CASSTERYTGELFF.

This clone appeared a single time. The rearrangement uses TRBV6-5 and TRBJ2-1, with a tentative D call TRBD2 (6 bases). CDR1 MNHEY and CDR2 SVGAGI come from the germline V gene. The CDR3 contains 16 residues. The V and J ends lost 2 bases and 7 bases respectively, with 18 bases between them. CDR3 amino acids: CASSYLVGGAANEQFF. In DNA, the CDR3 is TGTGCCAGCAGTTACCTGGTCGGAGGGGCGGCAAATGAGCAGTTCTTC.

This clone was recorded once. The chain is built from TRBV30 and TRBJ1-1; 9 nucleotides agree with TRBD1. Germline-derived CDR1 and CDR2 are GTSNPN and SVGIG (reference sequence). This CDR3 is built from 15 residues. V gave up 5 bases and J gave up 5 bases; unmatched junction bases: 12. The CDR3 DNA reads TGTGCCTGGGGGACAGGGATAGTTAGGGAAACTGAAGCTTTCTTT. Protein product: CAWGTGIVRETEAFF.

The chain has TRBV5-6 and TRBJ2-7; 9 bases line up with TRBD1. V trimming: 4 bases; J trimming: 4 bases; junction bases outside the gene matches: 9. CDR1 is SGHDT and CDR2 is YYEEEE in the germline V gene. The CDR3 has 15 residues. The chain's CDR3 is CASSQNRGLEYEQYF. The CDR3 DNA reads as TGTGCCAGCAGCCAAAACAGGGGGCTAGAGTACGAGCAGTACTTC.

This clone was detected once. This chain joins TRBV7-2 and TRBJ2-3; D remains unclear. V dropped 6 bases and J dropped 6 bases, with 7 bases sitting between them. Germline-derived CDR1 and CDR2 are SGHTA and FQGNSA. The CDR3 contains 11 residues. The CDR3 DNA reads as TGTGCCAGCAGACTCTTCGATACGCAGTATTTT. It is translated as CASRLFDTQYF.

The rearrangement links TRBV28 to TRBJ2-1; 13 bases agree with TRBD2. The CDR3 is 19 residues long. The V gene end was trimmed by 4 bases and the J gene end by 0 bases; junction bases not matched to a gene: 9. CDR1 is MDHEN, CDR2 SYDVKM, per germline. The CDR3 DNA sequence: TGTGCCAGCAGTTCTCGGACTAGCGGGGGTTTGAGCTCCTACAATGAGCAGTTCTTC. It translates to CASSSRTSGGLSSYNEQFF.

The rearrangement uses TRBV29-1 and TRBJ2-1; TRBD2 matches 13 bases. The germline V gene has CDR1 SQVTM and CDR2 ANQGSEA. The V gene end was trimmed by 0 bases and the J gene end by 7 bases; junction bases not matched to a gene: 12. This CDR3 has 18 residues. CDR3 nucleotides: TGCAGCGTTGAAGATTTGGGGACTAGCGGGAAGGGGAGGAATGAGCAGTTCTTC. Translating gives CSVEDLGTSGKGRNEQFF.

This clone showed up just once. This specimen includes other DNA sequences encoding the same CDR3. The CDR3 here is CSARRDEQFF. The CDR3 nucleotides read TGCAGTGCTAGGAGGGATGAGCAGTTCTTC. The chain combines TRBV20-1 with TRBJ2-1, with D perhaps TRBD2 (5 bases). V was trimmed by 3 bases and J by 8 bases, leaving 5 bases between them. CDR3 size: 10 residues. Germline CDR1 reads DFQATT; CDR2 reads SNEGSKA (reference sequence).

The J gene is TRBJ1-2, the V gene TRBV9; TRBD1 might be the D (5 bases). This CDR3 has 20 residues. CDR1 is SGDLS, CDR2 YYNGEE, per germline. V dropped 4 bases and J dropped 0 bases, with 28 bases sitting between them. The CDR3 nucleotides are TGTGCCAGCAGCATCACTCCCACCGGGACCCTGCCGGGAGCTAACTATGGCTACACCTTC. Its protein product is CASSITPTGTLPGANYGYTF.